The 27 T cell receptor beta chains below were found in one sample sequenced in a study of regulatory T cells in long-lasting Graves disease. Construction of the TCR beta libraries employed iRepertoire HTBI primers in conjunction with Arm-PCR of CDR3 regions. Each CDR3 protein gets one entry after TCRdb re-called the multiplex PCR reads with MiXCR. Counted here are 530,000 or so distinct CDR3 sequences, 16% occurring once; the ten biggest clones make up 12%. The time point: newly diagnosed GD, antithyroid drugs for less than 3 months. Construction of the TCR library relied on RNA isolated from PBMCs. This sample was shared with a second study, whose subject was T cells in Graves' hyperthyroidism and ophthalmopathy.

Specimen: peripheral blood mononuclear cells (PBMCs), collected at new diagnosis, from a patient treated with antithyroid drugs. These receptor sequences come from a man younger than 35 with Graves disease.

As regards this clonotype: This may stem from a read error, because a much larger clone lies one nucleotide away. The chain recombines TRBV3-1 with TRBJ2-7; no reliable D call. Germline V gene sequence: CDR1 LGHDT, CDR2 YNNKEL (reference sequence). This CDR3 has 13 residues. The CDR3 region is CASRHPHSYEQYF. In nucleotides, the CDR3 is TGTGCCAGCCGCCACCCTCATTCCTACGAGCAGTACTTC.

The chain uses TRBV20-1 and TRBJ1-2; weak D call: TRBD1 (6 bases). Germline CDR1 is DFQATT and CDR2 is SNEGSKA (reference sequence). This CDR3 spans 14 amino acids. Trimming shortened V by 3 bases and J by 9 bases, and 20 bases separated the two germline ends. The CDR3: CSASPGGGGSRYTF. CDR3 DNA: TGCAGTGCTAGCCCCGGGGGGGGCGGGAGTCGCTACACCTTC.

This clonotype was picked up many times. V usage is TRBV5-1 and J usage is TRBJ2-3; a possible D gene is TRBD1 (7 bases). Germline CDR1 reads SGHRS; CDR2 reads YFSETQ. Trimming cost V 2 bases and J 3 bases, with 13 bases left between them. This CDR3 has 15 amino acids. CDR3 amino acids: CASSLSTGRTDTQYF. CDR3 nucleotides: TGCGCCAGCAGCTTATCGACAGGGAGGACAGATACGCAGTATTTT.

This clonotype was detected only once. The V and J genes are TRBV5-5 and TRBJ2-1, with 7 bases fitting TRBD1. V lost 0 bases, J lost 0 bases, and 6 bases stayed unmatched. Germline V gene lookup returns CDR1 SGHKS and CDR2 YYEKEE (reference sequence). The CDR3 has 17 amino acids. The CDR3 reads CASSLDRGPSSYNEQFF. DNA for the CDR3: TGTGCCAGCAGCTTGGACAGGGGACCAAGCTCCTACAATGAGCAGTTCTTC.

This clonotype was detected ten times or more. One junction end does not reproduce the germline sequence, and a read error may be involved. The gene calls are TRBV27 and TRBJ1-1; 9 nucleotides line up with TRBD1. The CDR3 consists of 15 residues. Germline lookup yields CDR1 MNHEY and CDR2 SMNVEV (reference sequence). CDR3 nucleotides: TGCGCCAGCAGCCGCCGGACAGGGGTGAACACTGAAGCTTTCTTT. Its protein is CASSRRTGVNTEAFF.

This chain connects TRBV11-3 to TRBJ2-1; 7 bases are shared with TRBD2. The length of the CDR3 is 13 residues. Germline CDR1 is SGHNT and CDR2 is YENEEA. V shed 7 bases, J shed 5 bases, and the junction held 5 bases outside the gene matches. The CDR3, as DNA: TGTGCCAGCAAAGAGCGGGGACACAATGAGCAGTTCTTC. The encoded protein is CASKERGHNEQFF.

This clonotype was seen more than once but under ten times. This chain joins TRBV12-3 or TRBV12-4 and TRBJ1-1; D not certain. This CDR3 is 12 amino acids long. Trimming left V 6 bases short and J 7 bases short, with 12 bases between. The CDR3 loop reads CASSLDLSEAFF. As DNA, the CDR3 is TGTGCCAGCAGCCTGGATCTTAGTGAAGCTTTCTTT.

This clonotype has at least ten counts. The chain recombines TRBV30 with TRBJ1-2; D possibly corresponds to TRBD1 (6 bases). V lost 2 bases and J lost 6, with 13 bases in between. Germline CDR1 is GTSNPN and CDR2 is SVGIG (reference sequence). This CDR3 region has 13 residues. The CDR3 DNA reads TGTGCCTGGAGTAGGGGGGTTACAAATGGCTACACCTTC. Protein product: CAWSRGVTNGYTF. Variable domain in full (rest from reference TRBV30 and TRBJ1-2): SQTIHQWPATLVQPVGSPLSLECTVEGTSNPNLYWYRQAAGRGLQLLFYSVGIGQISSEVPQNLSASRPQDRQFILSSKKLLLSDSGFYLCAWSRGVTNGYTFGSGTRLTVV.

This clonotype was observed at least ten times. The genes are TRBV20-1 and TRBJ1-1; 8 bases map to TRBD1. Germline CDR1 is DFQATT and CDR2 is SNEGSKA (reference sequence). With 4 bases clipped from V and 6 bases from J, the junction kept 7 bases outside the gene matches. The CDR3 extends over 13 amino acids. CDR3 DNA sequence: TGCAGTGCTACCGAGACAGGGGAGGCTGAAGCTTTCTTT. The encoded protein is CSATETGEAEAFF.

The rearrangement uses TRBV18 and TRBJ2-7; D call uncertain. The V gene's germline CDR1 is KGHSH and CDR2 LQKENI. This CDR3 has 13 amino acids. Trimming cost V 8 bases and J 4 bases, with 15 bases left between them. This CDR3 reads CASTHAERYEQYF. Written as DNA, the CDR3 is TGTGCCAGCACGCATGCTGAGCGATACGAGCAGTACTTC.

About this clonotype: It may be a read error: a sequence one base away is much more abundant. V is TRBV5-1 and J is TRBJ1-1; D is uncertain. Germline CDR1 SGHRS, CDR2 YFSETQ. This CDR3 is 15 amino acids long. CDR3 amino acids: CAGSLVSPSNTEAFF. The CDR3 DNA reads TGCGCCGGCAGCTTGGTTTCTCCTTCAAACACTGAAGCTTTCTTT.

Regarding this clonotype: Possible read error: a much larger clone is one base away. The chain carries TRBV3-1 and TRBJ2-7; D remains ambiguous. With 0 bases removed from V and 0 bases from J, the gap between germline ends came to 3 bases. CDR1 is LGHDT and CDR2 is YNNKEL in the germline V gene (reference sequence). This CDR3 is 13 amino acids long. CDR3 nucleotide sequence: TGTGCCAGCAGCCAAGAGGACTCCTACGAGCAGTACTTC. Residues: CASSQEDSYEQYF.

The chain has TRBV29-1 and TRBJ1-4; D is unclear. V was pared by 7 bases and J by 7 bases, with 16 bases between. Germline CDR1 reads SQVTM; CDR2 reads ANQGSEA. The CDR3 has 13 amino acids. CDR3: CSAYSSAGEKLFF. In DNA form, the CDR3 reads TGCAGCGCTTACTCATCAGCCGGTGAAAAACTGTTTTTT.

This clonotype was detected ten times or more. The chain couples TRBV30 to TRBJ1-2, with D unclear. Germline CDR1 is GTSNPN and CDR2 is SVGIG (reference sequence). V lost 4 bases and J lost 0, with 15 bases in between. The CDR3 runs to 15 residues. CDR3 amino acids: CAWINLAPANYGYTF. The CDR3 DNA follows: TGTGCCTGGATTAACCTAGCTCCCGCTAACTATGGCTACACCTTC. The entire variable domain, with the rest obtained from reference TRBV30 and TRBJ1-2, is as follows: SQTIHQWPATLVQPVGSPLSLECTVEGTSNPNLYWYRQAAGRGLQLLFYSVGIGQISSEVPQNLSASRPQDRQFILSSKKLLLSDSGFYLCAWINLAPANYGYTFGSGTRLTVV.

In this sample, this clonotype turned up a few times. This chain joins TRBV10-3 and TRBJ1-2; D might be TRBD1 (5 bases). The ends were cut back, 4 bases at V and 3 bases at J, with 9 bases in the middle. The CDR3 covers 13 residues. Germline V gives CDR1 ENHRY, CDR2 SYGVKD. As DNA, the CDR3 is TGTGCCATCAGTGGTGGAGGGGACTATGGCTACACCTTC. Translated, it gives CAISGGGDYGYTF.

At least ten counts were recorded for this clonotype. The V and J genes are TRBV6-5 and TRBJ2-3; 7 bases agree with TRBD2. The CDR3 covers 17 residues. The germline gives CDR1 MNHEY, CDR2 SVGAGI. J was trimmed by 6 bases and V by 4 bases; bases with no gene match: 16. In nucleotides, the CDR3 is TGTGCCAGCAGTTCTCCTGGGTGGGAGCGGGAAATGGATACGCAGTATTTT. Protein sequence: CASSSPGWEREMDTQYF.

This clonotype was counted many times. The chain carries TRBV2 and TRBJ1-2, with 7 bases aligning to TRBD1. In germline, CDR1 is SNHLY, CDR2 FYNNEI. V was pared by 3 bases and J by 1 base, with 11 bases of the junction left unmatched. The CDR3 extends over 17 amino acids. Here the CDR3 DNA reads TGTGCCAGCAGTGATTTCGTTTTGGGACAGCGTAACTATGGCTACACCTTC. It specifies CASSDFVLGQRNYGYTF.

This clonotype was detected many times. The CDR3: CASSSGSTGELFF. Here the CDR3 DNA reads TGTGCCAGCAGCTCCGGATCCACCGGGGAGCTGTTTTTT. The rearrangement joins TRBV7-9 to TRBJ2-2; no firm D call. Germline-derived CDR1 and CDR2 are SEHNR and FQNEAQ (reference sequence). The CDR3 contains 13 residues. Trimming shortened V by 4 bases and J by 4 bases, and 7 bases separated the two germline ends.

This clonotype was seen a handful of times. The chain couples TRBV14 to TRBJ2-2; no definite D call. CDR3 size: 14 residues. The V end was cut by 3 bases, the J end by 4 bases, with 9 bases between. The germline V gene has CDR1 SGHDN and CDR2 FVKESK. The CDR3 sequence: CASSHPGTTGELFF. CDR3 nucleotide sequence: TGTGCCAGCAGCCACCCCGGAACCACCGGGGAGCTGTTTTTT.

V and J are TRBV9 and TRBJ2-7, with 8 positions matching TRBD2. The CDR3 runs to 14 residues. Germline V gene data show CDR1 as SGDLS and CDR2 as YYNGEE. V lost 2 bases to trimming and J lost 5 bases; unmatched junction nucleotides: 6. This CDR3 reads CASSVGAAGDEQYF. The CDR3, as DNA: TGTGCCAGCAGCGTTGGGGCAGCGGGAGACGAGCAGTACTTC. Complete variable domain (other parts from reference TRBV9 and TRBJ2-7): DSGVTQTPKHLITATGQRVTLRCSPRSGDLSVYWYQQSLDQGLQFLIQYYNGEERAKGNILERFSAQQFPDLHSELNLSSLELGDSALYFCASSVGAAGDEQYFGPGTRLTVT.

The chain employs TRBV4-1 and TRBJ1-6; D remains ambiguous. The CDR3 has 12 residues. Trimming pared 1 base from V and 10 bases from J, leaving 5 bases between. Germline V gives CDR1 MGHRA, CDR2 YSYEKL. The CDR3 loop is CASSQARSPLHF. In DNA form, the CDR3 reads TGCGCCAGCAGCCAAGCGAGATCACCCCTCCACTTT.

This clonotype was seen many times. V is TRBV28 and J is TRBJ2-7; 9 bases agree with TRBD2. CDR1 is MDHEN and CDR2 is SYDVKM in the germline V gene. J lost 7 bases, V lost 7 bases, and 11 bases had no gene match. The CDR3 loop spans 14 amino acids. The CDR3, as DNA: TGTGCCAGCAACGTCGCGGGAGGGCCGGGAGAGCAGTACTTC. It is translated as CASNVAGGPGEQYF.

This clonotype has just a few counts. V usage is TRBV20-1 and J usage is TRBJ2-6; D may be TRBD2 (6 bases). Trimming took off 0 bases at V and 4 bases at J, with 10 bases between the two ends. This CDR3 is 15 amino acids long. CDR1 DFQATT and CDR2 SNEGSKA come from the germline V gene (reference sequence). The CDR3 nucleotides are TGCAGTGCTAGAGATAAAGCGGGCGGGGCCAACGTCCTGACTTTC. Amino acid sequence: CSARDKAGGANVLTF.

The sample holds many counts of this clonotype. The chain links TRBV7-9 to TRBJ2-7; tentative D call: TRBD1 (5 bases). V was cut by 5 bases and J by 3 bases, with 8 bases left in between. Per germline, CDR1 SEHNR and CDR2 FQNEAQ (reference sequence). CDR3 size: 12 residues. CDR3 region: CASSAQGYEQYF. The CDR3 coding sequence is TGTGCCAGCAGCGCGCAGGGCTACGAGCAGTACTTC.

The genes are TRBV20-1 and TRBJ1-2, with TRBD1 as a possible D gene (6 bases). Germline V gene data show CDR1 as DFQATT and CDR2 as SNEGSKA (reference sequence). Trimming left V 2 bases short and J 6 bases short, with 22 bases between. CDR3 length: 16 amino acids. The CDR3 spells CSARNSYGRGKDGYTF. The CDR3 coding sequence is TGCAGTGCTAGAAATTCTTATGGCAGGGGAAAAGATGGCTACACCTTC.

This clonotype was observed many times. This sequence joins TRBV27 and TRBJ1-2; TRBD1 is a possible D gene (5 bases). V gave up 5 bases and J gave up 5 bases, with 15 bases separating them. CDR1 is MNHEY and CDR2 is SMNVEV in the germline V gene (reference sequence). This CDR3 has 14 residues. CDR3 DNA sequence: TGTGCCAGCAGTGTCTCCCGGGACGGATATGGCTACACCTTC. It encodes CASSVSRDGYGYTF.

This clonotype was recorded at least ten times. The chain has TRBV6-1 and TRBJ1-2; D might be TRBD1 (6 bases). CDR3 length: 13 amino acids. Trimming left V 5 bases short and J 4 bases short, with 11 bases between. The germline V gene encodes CDR1 MNHNS and CDR2 SASEGT. CDR3 sequence: CASSPDRTYGYTF. CDR3 sequence (DNA): TGTGCCAGCAGTCCGGACAGAACCTATGGCTACACCTTC.